Each of the 25 T cell receptor beta chains below was sequenced from the same sample in a study of T cell responses to AZD1222 COVID-19 vaccine. This table comes from immunoSEQ multiplex PCR, and its TCRdb copy is limited to in-frame clones, with some not included. The table includes over 100,000 clones, around 91% detected once. The source was peripheral blood, collected on day 0 of AZD1222 vaccination. The receptors were sampled from an adult in good health.

The rearrangement links TRBV2 to TRBJ1-2, with D hard to call. The CDR3 sequence is 9 residues long. CDR1 and CDR2 from the germline V gene are SNHLY and FYNNEI. V lost 6 bases, J lost 13 bases, and 9 bases lay in between. CDR3 DNA: TGTGCCAGCAGGACAATCGCCACCTTC. This gives the protein CASRTIATF.

This chain uses TRBV4-2 with TRBJ2-1, with TRBD2 identical over 9 bases. CDR3 length: 17 amino acids. The J segment lost 3 bases and the V segment lost 0 bases, leaving 6 bases of the junction unmatched. Germline assignment: CDR1 LGHNA and CDR2 YNFKEQ. DNA of the CDR3: TGTGCCAGCAGCCAAGATGTACTAGCGGGCCTCTACAATGAGCAGTTCTTC. It yields the protein CASSQDVLAGLYNEQFF.

The chain joins TRBV7-8 to TRBJ1-2, with TRBD1 matching over 9 bases. This CDR3 has 18 residues. Trimming took 5 bases from V and 4 from J; bases not matched to a gene: 17. Germline V gene data show CDR1 as SGHVS and CDR2 as FQNEAQ. The chain's CDR3 is CASSPDPGQGPPFYGYTF. The CDR3 DNA reads TGTGCCAGCAGCCCAGATCCGGGACAGGGACCTCCTTTCTATGGCTACACCTTC.

This clone was found once. The V and J genes are TRBV19 and TRBJ1-4; D uncertain. The CDR3 is made up of 14 amino acids. In germline, CDR1 is LNHDA, CDR2 SQIVND (reference sequence). The V end was cut by 3 bases, the J end by 10 bases, with 15 bases between. The CDR3 loop reads CASSMVRSKGKLFF. The CDR3 bases are TGTGCCAGTAGTATGGTCCGGTCAAAAGGAAAACTGTTTTTT.

This sequence joins TRBV3-1 (or the pseudogene TRBV3-2) and TRBJ1-1; D ambiguous. The CDR3 runs to 11 residues. Germline V CDR1 and CDR2: LGHDT, YNNKEL (reference sequence). The germline V and J ends were trimmed by 6 bases and 8 bases, with 10 bases remaining between them. The CDR3: CASRHTGEAFF. Here the CDR3 DNA reads TGTGCCAGCAGGCACACCGGAGAAGCTTTCTTT.

The chain recombines TRBV7-9 with TRBJ1-4; D is unclear. Trimming cost V 5 bases and J 8 bases, with 12 bases left between them. The germline CDR1 and CDR2 sequences are SEHNR and FQNEAQ (reference sequence). This CDR3 spans 13 amino acids. CDR3 DNA sequence: TGTGCCAGCAGCGCTCCTTTCGTGGAAAAACTGTTTTTT. Amino acid sequence: CASSAPFVEKLFF.

This sequence joins TRBV6-2 or TRBV6-3 and TRBJ2-1; D unresolved. Between the trimmed V and J ends, which lost 4 bases and 6 bases, there was a span of 10 bases. This CDR3 comprises 13 residues. Germline CDR1 reads MNHEY; CDR2 reads SVGEGT. The CDR3 DNA is TGTGCCAGCAGTTTTGTCAGTCCCAATGAGCAGTTCTTC. Encoded protein: CASSFVSPNEQFF.

The genes are TRBV12-5 and TRBJ1-1, with no clear D. The CDR3 extends over 18 amino acids. V was pared by 1 base and J by 3 bases, with 21 bases between. Per germline, CDR1 LGHNT and CDR2 FRNRAP. CDR3 nucleotides: TGTGCTAGTGGTTTGGCCCCGGGCCCACTAGGAAGGGACACTGAAGCTTTCTTT. Its translation is CASGLAPGPLGRDTEAFF.

The rearrangement links TRBV28 to TRBJ1-6; D perhaps matches TRBD1 (5 bases). Germline CDR1 reads MDHEN; CDR2 reads SYDVKM. The V end was cut by 1 base, the J end by 4 bases, with 8 bases between. CDR3 size: 15 residues. CDR3 in amino acids: CASSLFDRYNSPLHF. CDR3 DNA: TGTGCCAGCAGTTTATTCGACAGATATAATTCACCCCTCCACTTT.

This chain links TRBV18 with TRBJ1-6; D not certain. The CDR3 has 16 residues. Germline V gene sequence: CDR1 KGHSH, CDR2 LQKENI. Trimming took 4 bases from V and 5 from J, leaving 15 bases between them. The CDR3 sequence is CASSLNGLGNNSPLHF. CDR3 sequence (DNA): TGTGCCAGCTCACTAAACGGTCTGGGAAATAATTCACCCCTCCACTTT.

The chain links TRBV5-6 to TRBJ2-2; 9 bases agree with TRBD1. The germline V gene encodes CDR1 SGHDT and CDR2 YYEEEE. The V and J ends lost 2 bases and 4 bases, in that order; junction bases with no gene match: 3. The CDR3 sequence is 15 residues long. CDR3 DNA sequence: TGTGCCAGCAGCTTACAGGGGGCCGGCACCGGGGAGCTGTTTTTT. Protein: CASSLQGAGTGELFF.

The gene calls are TRBV3-1 (or the pseudogene TRBV3-2) and TRBJ2-7, with D unclear. The germline V gene encodes CDR1 LGHDT and CDR2 YNNKEL (reference sequence). Trimming left V 0 bases short and J 0 bases short, with 6 bases between. This CDR3 spans 14 amino acids. CDR3 sequence reads: CASSQEGISYEQYF. The CDR3 DNA follows: TGTGCCAGCAGCCAAGAGGGGATCTCCTACGAGCAGTACTTC.

The chain carries TRBV6-5 and TRBJ1-2; D not certain. This CDR3 region has 13 residues. Trimming stripped 10 bases from V and 2 bases from J, with 14 bases between. Germline assignment: CDR1 MNHEY and CDR2 SVGAGI. The CDR3, as DNA: TGTGCCACTGCTGAGGGCGGGAACTATGGCTACACCTTC. Protein sequence: CATAEGGNYGYTF.

The rearrangement joins TRBV6-5 to TRBJ1-1; perhaps TRBD1 as D (5 bases). CDR1 is MNHEY and CDR2 is SVGAGI in the germline V gene. V shed 5 bases and J shed 0 bases, with 7 bases lying between them. This CDR3 is 13 amino acids long. In DNA, the CDR3 is TGTGCCAGCAGTCGGGGGGTGAACACTGAAGCTTTCTTT. Translated, it gives CASSRGVNTEAFF.

The chain is built from TRBV2 and TRBJ1-1; maybe TRBD1 (5 bases). The germline V and J ends were trimmed by 6 bases and 1 base, with 15 bases remaining between them. CDR1 SNHLY and CDR2 FYNNEI come from the germline V gene. The CDR3 is 15 amino acids. CDR3 region: CASRSVGAGNTEAFF. As DNA, the CDR3 is TGTGCCAGCAGGTCGGTCGGGGCAGGGAACACTGAAGCTTTCTTT.

V gene TRBV5-5 combines with J gene TRBJ2-7, with 7 bases aligning to TRBD1. Trimming took 2 bases from V and 3 from J; bases not matched to a gene: 11. Germline loops: CDR1 SGHKS, CDR2 YYEKEE (reference sequence). The CDR3 runs 16 residues. The CDR3 sequence is CASSFPRQGGSYEQYF. CDR3 nucleotides: TGTGCCAGCAGCTTCCCTCGACAGGGTGGGAGCTACGAGCAGTACTTC.

The chain has TRBV2 and TRBJ1-6, with D possibly matching TRBD1 (5 bases). CDR3 length equals 16 residues. The ends were cut back, 7 bases at V and 2 bases at J, with 15 bases in the middle. Germline V lookup: CDR1 SNHLY, CDR2 FYNNEI. CDR3 residues: CASMAGDSPYNSPLHF. In nucleotides, the CDR3 is TGTGCCAGCATGGCGGGAGACAGCCCCTATAATTCACCCCTCCACTTT.

This clone was picked up one time. The chain couples TRBV19 to TRBJ1-2; D call uncertain. CDR3 length: 13 residues. V was shortened by 5 bases and J by 3 bases, with 10 bases between the two germline ends. The germline gives CDR1 LNHDA, CDR2 SQIVND (reference sequence). The CDR3 protein is CASSVGLYYGYTF. The CDR3 nucleotides read TGTGCCAGTAGTGTCGGCCTCTACTATGGCTACACCTTC.

This clone was counted only a few times. The chain has TRBV7-9 and TRBJ2-7; D perhaps matches TRBD2 (7 bases). In germline, CDR1 is SEHNR, CDR2 FQNEAQ (reference sequence). The CDR3 covers 13 residues. V lost 5 bases, J lost 3 bases, and 11 bases lay in between. In nucleotides, the CDR3 is TGTGCCAGCAGCCGGGGGGCGGGCTACGAGCAGTACTTC. Its protein product is CASSRGAGYEQYF. Full variable domain (remainder filled in from reference TRBV7-9 and TRBJ2-7): DTGVSQNPRHKITKRGQNVTFRCDPISEHNRLYWYRQTLGQGPEFLTYFQNEAQLEKSRLLSDRFSAERPKGSFSTLEIQRTEQGDSAMYLCASSRGAGYEQYFGPGTRLTVT.

V gene TRBV3-1 (or the pseudogene TRBV3-2) combines with J gene TRBJ1-6, with a possible D match to TRBD1 (6 bases). Between the trimmed V and J ends, which lost 7 bases and 7 bases, there was a span of 20 bases. Germline V gene data show CDR1 as LGHDT and CDR2 as YNNKEL (reference sequence). CDR3 length equals 16 residues. The CDR3 loop reads CASTLSGGPRNSPLHF. The CDR3 coding sequence is TGTGCCAGCACCCTGTCGGGGGGGCCTAGAAATTCACCCCTCCACTTT.

This chain joins TRBV4-3 and TRBJ2-3; perhaps TRBD1 as D (5 bases). V was pared by 0 bases and J by 1 base, with 14 bases between. The CDR3 runs 17 residues. Germline V gene sequence: CDR1 LGHNA, CDR2 YSLEER. The chain's CDR3 is CASSQDGSGRGTDTQYF. The CDR3 region has the DNA TGCGCCAGCAGCCAAGATGGTTCGGGCAGGGGCACAGATACGCAGTATTTT.

The chain recombines TRBV9 with TRBJ2-1, with D perhaps TRBD2 (6 bases). Trimming cost V 0 bases and J 4 bases, with 11 bases left between them. Looked up from germline, CDR1 is SGDLS and CDR2 is YYNGEE. This CDR3 has 15 amino acids. CDR3 nucleotide sequence: TGTGCCAGCAGCGTAGGTAGCGGAACTTACAATGAGCAGTTCTTC. Protein: CASSVGSGTYNEQFF.

This clone was seen once. This chain uses TRBV24-1 with TRBJ1-2; no firm D call. The CDR3 consists of 18 residues. The germline V gene encodes CDR1 KGHDR and CDR2 SFDVKD. The V and J ends lost 3 bases and 5 bases respectively, with 24 bases between them. CDR3 in DNA: TGTGCCACCAGTGATCCTGAGACACCTCAATCGTCCTTGTATGGCTACACCTTC. This gives the protein CATSDPETPQSSLYGYTF.

The J gene is TRBJ2-7, the V gene TRBV4-1, with 7 bases identical to TRBD1. V lost 0 bases and J lost 4; bases outside the gene matches: 6. The V gene's germline CDR1 is MGHRA and CDR2 YSYEKL. The CDR3 has 15 residues. The CDR3 sequence is CASSQEQGFGYEQYF. CDR3 in DNA: TGCGCCAGCAGCCAAGAACAGGGGTTTGGGTACGAGCAGTACTTC.

This chain joins TRBV25-1 and TRBJ1-2; 7 bases line up with TRBD1. The V and J ends lost 5 bases and 7 bases, in that order; junction bases with no gene match: 19. Germline CDR1 reads MGHDK; CDR2 reads SYGVNS. The CDR3 has 17 amino acids. The CDR3 spells CASSPFGAITGAGGYTF. CDR3 DNA sequence: TGTGCCAGCAGTCCCTTCGGGGCCATAACAGGGGCGGGTGGCTACACCTTC.